This TCR beta chain was retrieved from a study of human T cells and chemical hapten exposure. The overall study: Patch tests put 0.01% DPC on the upper back, and the results were checked at 6 days. Mainly, slight library volume differences in the pool made TCR yields vary.

Per the original data handling: A per-sample median of around 91,000 TCRs was observed, with counts ranging from about 23,224 to 700,000. Using its own MiXCR run on the RACE reads, TCRdb lists one record per CDR3 protein. TCRdb's processing, not the study's, gives the V and J calls here. Of just over 70,000 distinct CDR3 sequences in the sample, 8.5% to 14% were seen once. Time point here: patch test 3, about 24 weeks after DPC sensitization. Treatment: therapeutic diphenylcyclopropenone sensitization with weekly scalp DPC. Alopecia patients deemed DPC-suitable, aged 18 to 70, excluding pregnancy. The table lists this clonotype with a few counts. The source was whole blood, collected in connection with sensitization to the hapten diphenylcyclopropenone (DPC). The receptor's source is a woman in her forties or fifties with alopecia areata. Some clones in this sample may be carry-over from other donors' samples.

CDR3 bases: TGTGCCAGCAGCCGGTCCCTAAGGGGAGAGACCCAGTACTTC. It is translated as CASSRSLRGETQYF. The V gene is TRBV13, the J gene TRBJ2-5; D possibly corresponds to TRBD1 (5 bases). The V end was cut by 5 bases, the J end by 4 bases, with 14 bases between. Germline CDR1 PRHDT, CDR2 FYEKMQ (reference sequence). The CDR3 length is 14 residues.